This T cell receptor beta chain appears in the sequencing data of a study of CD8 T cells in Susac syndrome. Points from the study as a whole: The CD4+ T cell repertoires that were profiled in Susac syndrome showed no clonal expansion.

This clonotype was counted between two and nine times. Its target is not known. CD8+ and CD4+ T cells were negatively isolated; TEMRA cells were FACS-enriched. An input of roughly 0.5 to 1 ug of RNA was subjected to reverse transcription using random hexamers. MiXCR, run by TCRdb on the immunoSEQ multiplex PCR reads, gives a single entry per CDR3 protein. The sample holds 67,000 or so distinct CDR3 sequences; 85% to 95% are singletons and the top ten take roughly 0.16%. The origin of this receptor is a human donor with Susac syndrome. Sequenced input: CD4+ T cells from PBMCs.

CDR3 bases: TGTGCCAGCAGCTACAGGAGGGGGCGGTCCTCCTACGAGCAGTACTTC. Translation gives CASSYRRGRSSYEQYF. V is TRBV7-2 and J is TRBJ2-7, with a tentative D call TRBD1 (7 bases). The V and J ends lost 4 bases and 0 bases respectively, with 16 bases between them. Looked up from germline, CDR1 is SGHTA and CDR2 is FQGNSA. The CDR3 contains 16 residues.